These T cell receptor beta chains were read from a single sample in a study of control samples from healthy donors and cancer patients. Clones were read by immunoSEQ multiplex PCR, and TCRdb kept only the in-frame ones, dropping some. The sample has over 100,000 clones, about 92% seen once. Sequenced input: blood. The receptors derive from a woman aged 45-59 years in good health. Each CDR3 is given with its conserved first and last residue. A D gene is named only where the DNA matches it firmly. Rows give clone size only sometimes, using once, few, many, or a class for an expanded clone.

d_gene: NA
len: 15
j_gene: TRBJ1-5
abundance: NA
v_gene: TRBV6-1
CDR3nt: TGTGCCAGCAGTGAAGCGGCAGGGCTAAATCAGCCCCAGCATTTT
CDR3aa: CASSEAAGLNQPQHF

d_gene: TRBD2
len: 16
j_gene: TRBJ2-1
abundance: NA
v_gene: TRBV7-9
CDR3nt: TGTGCCAGCAGCGCCGAAACTAGCGGTCCCTACAATGAGCAGTTCTTC
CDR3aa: CASSAETSGPYNEQFF

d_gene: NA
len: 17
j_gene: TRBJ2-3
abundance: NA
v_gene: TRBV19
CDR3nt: TGTGCCAGTAGTACAACCGGGACTGGGCTAAGCACAGATACGCAGTATTTT
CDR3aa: CASSTTGTGLSTDTQYF

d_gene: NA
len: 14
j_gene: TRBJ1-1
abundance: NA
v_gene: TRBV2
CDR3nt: TGTGCCAGCAGTGATTCCATGGGAGGTGTTGAAGCTTTCTTT
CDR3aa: CASSDSMGGVEAFF

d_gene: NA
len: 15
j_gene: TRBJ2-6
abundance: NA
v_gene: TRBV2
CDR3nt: TGTGCCAGCAGGAGAAGGGGTGCCGGGGCCAACGTCCTGACTTTC
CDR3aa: CASRRRGAGANVLTF

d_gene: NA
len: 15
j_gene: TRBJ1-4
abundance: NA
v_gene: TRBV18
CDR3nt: TGTGCCAGCTCGTCCTCAGGGGCAACTAATGAAAAACTGTTTTTT
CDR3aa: CASSSSGATNEKLFF

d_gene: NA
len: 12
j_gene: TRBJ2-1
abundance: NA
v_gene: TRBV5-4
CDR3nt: TGTGCCAGCAGCTTCCGTGGTAGTGAGCAGTTCTTC
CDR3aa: CASSFRGSEQFF

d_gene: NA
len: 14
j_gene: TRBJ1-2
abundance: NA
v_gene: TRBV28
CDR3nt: TGTGCCAGCAAACTGACCACGGGGCCCTATGGCTACACCTTC
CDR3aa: CASKLTTGPYGYTF

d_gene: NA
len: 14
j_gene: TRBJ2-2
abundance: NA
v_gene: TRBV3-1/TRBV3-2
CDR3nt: TGTGCCAGCCAGCCCGGTGAGGCCACCGGGGAGCTGTTTTTT
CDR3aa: CASQPGEATGELFF

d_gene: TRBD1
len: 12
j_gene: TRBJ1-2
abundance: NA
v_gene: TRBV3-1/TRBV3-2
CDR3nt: TGTGCCAGCACACCAGGGGGCTATGGCTATACCTTC
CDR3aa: CASTPGGYGYTF

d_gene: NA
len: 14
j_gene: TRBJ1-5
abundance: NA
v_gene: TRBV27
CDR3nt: TGTGCCAGCAGTAGATACAGGGCTAATCAGCCCCAGCATTTT
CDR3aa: CASSRYRANQPQHF

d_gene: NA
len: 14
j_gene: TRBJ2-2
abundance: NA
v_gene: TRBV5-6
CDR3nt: TGTGCCAGCAGCTTGGGTAGCGGCACCGGGGAGCTGTTTTTT
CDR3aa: CASSLGSGTGELFF

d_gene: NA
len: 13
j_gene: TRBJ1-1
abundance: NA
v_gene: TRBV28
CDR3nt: TGTGCCAGCAGTCCGGCCCTGAACACTGAAGCTTTCTTT
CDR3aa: CASSPALNTEAFF

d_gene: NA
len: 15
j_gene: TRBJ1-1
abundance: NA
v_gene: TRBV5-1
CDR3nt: TGCGCCAGCAGCCTGGACAGAAGAGGGAACACTGAAGCTTTCTTT
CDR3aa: CASSLDRRGNTEAFF

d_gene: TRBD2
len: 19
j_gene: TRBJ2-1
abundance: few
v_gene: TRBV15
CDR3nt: TGTGCCACCAGCAGGGGTGGGACTAGCGGGAGAAGGTGGGACAATGAGCAGTTCTTC
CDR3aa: CATSRGGTSGRRWDNEQFF

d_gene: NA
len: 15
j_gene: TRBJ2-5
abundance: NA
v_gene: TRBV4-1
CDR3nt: TGCGCCAGCAGCCAAGGCGTAGGATTCCAAGAGACCCAGTACTTC
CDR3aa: CASSQGVGFQETQYF

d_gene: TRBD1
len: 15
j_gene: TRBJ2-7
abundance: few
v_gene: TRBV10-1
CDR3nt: TGCGCCAGCAGTGAGAGAGGGGGCGCCTTCTACGAGCAGTACTTC
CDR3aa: CASSERGGAFYEQYF

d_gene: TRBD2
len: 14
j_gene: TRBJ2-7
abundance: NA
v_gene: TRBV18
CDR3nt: TGTGCCAGCTCACTCTCAGCGGGAGTAGGGGAGCAGTACTTC
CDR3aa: CASSLSAGVGEQYF

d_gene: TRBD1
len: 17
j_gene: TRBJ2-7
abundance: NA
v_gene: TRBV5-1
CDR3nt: TGCGCCAGCAGCTTCGGCTTTCCAAGGGACAGGGGGGGGGAGCAGTACTTC
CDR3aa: CASSFGFPRDRGGEQYF

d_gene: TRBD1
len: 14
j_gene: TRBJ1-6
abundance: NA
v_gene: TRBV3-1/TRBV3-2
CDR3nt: TGTGCCAGCAGCCTCAACAGGGGGCGTTCACCCCTCCACTTT
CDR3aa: CASSLNRGRSPLHF

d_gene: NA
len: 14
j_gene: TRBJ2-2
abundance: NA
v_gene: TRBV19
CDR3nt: TGTGCCAGTAGTACACATGGGAACACCGGGGAGCTGTTTTTT
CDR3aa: CASSTHGNTGELFF

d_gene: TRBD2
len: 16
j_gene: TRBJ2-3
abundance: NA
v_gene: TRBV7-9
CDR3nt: TGTGCCAGCAGCTTAGGGCTAGCGGGTGGCACAGATACGCAGTATTTT
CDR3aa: CASSLGLAGGTDTQYF

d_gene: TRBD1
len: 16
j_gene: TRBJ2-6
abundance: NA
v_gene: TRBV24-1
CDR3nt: TGTGCCACCAGTGATCAGGGGGCTACTGGGGCCAACGTCCTGACTTTC
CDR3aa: CATSDQGATGANVLTF

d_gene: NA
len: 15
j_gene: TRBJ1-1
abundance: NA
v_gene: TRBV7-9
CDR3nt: TGTGCCAGCAGCTTAGAGGCAGTACCGCGGACTGAAGCTTTCTTT
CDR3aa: CASSLEAVPRTEAFF

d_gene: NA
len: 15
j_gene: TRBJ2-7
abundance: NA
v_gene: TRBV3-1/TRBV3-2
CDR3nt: TGTGCCAGCAGCCAGCAGGTTGGGCCTTCCTACGAGCAGTACTTC
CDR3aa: CASSQQVGPSYEQYF

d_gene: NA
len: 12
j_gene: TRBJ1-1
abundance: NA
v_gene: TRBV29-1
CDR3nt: TGCAGCGGGGGGACGGGGAACACTGAAGCTTTCTTT
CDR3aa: CSGGTGNTEAFF

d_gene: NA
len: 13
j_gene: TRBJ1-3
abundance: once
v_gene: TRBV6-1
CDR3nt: TGTGCCAGCAGTGAGGGGGCTGGAAACACCATATATTTT
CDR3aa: CASSEGAGNTIYF

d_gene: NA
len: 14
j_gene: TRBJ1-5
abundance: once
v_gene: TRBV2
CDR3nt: TGTGCCAGCAGTGCTGGCGGTACTTATCAGCCCCAGCATTTT
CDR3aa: CASSAGGTYQPQHF

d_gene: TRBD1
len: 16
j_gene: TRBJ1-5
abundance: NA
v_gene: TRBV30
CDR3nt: TGTGCCTGGAGCTCCGGGGACAGGGGTTTCAATCAGCCCCAGCATTTT
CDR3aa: CAWSSGDRGFNQPQHF

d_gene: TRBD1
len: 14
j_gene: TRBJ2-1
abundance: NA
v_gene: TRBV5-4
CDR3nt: TGTGCCAGCGGGGGGGACAGGGGGCGGAGTGAGCAGTTCTTC
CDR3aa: CASGGDRGRSEQFF

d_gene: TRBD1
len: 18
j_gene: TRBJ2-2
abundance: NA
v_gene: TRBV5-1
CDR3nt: TGCGCCAGCAGCCAGCCCCCGGGACAGTTAGCGAACACCGGGGAGCTGTTTTTT
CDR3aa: CASSQPPGQLANTGELFF

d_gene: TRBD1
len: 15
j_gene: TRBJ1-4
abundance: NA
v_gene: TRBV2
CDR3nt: TGTGCCACCAAGACCGGGACAGCAACTAATGAAAAACTGTTTTTT
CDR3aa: CATKTGTATNEKLFF

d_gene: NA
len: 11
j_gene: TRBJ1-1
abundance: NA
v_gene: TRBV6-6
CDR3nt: TGTGCCAGCAGTTACACCTATGAAGCTTTCTTT
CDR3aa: CASSYTYEAFF

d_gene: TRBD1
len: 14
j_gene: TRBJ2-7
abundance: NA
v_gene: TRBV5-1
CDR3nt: TGCGCCAGCAGCTTGGTGGGACAGGGAGGCGAGCAGTACTTC
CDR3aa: CASSLVGQGGEQYF

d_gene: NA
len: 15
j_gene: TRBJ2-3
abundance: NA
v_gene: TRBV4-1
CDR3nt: TGCGCCAGCAGCGACGGGACCTATTCCACAGATACGCAGTATTTT
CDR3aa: CASSDGTYSTDTQYF

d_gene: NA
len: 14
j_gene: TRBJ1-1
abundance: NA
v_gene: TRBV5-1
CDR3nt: TGCGCCAGCAGCTTGGCCCAGAGGGTCGCTGAAGCTTTCTTT
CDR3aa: CASSLAQRVAEAFF

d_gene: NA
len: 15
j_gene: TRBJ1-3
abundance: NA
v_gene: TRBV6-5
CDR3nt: TGTGCCAGCAGTTCCGACTGGGGCTCTGGAAACACCATATATTTT
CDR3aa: CASSSDWGSGNTIYF

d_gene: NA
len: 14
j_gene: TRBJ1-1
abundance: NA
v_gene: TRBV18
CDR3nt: TGTGCCAGCTCACCATATTCTGAGAACACTGAAGCTTTCTTT
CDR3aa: CASSPYSENTEAFF

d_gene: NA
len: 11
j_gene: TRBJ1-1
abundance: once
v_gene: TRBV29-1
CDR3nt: TGCAGCGTAATCAGGAACACTGAAGCTTTCTTT
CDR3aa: CSVIRNTEAFF

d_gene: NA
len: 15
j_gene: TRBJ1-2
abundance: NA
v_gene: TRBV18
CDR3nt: TGTGCCAGCTCACCACCATCGGGAGAGAACTATGGCTACACCTTC
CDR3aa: CASSPPSGENYGYTF

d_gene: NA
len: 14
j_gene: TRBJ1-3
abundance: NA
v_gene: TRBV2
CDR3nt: TGTGCCAGCAGTCAGGCCATCTCTGGAAACACCATATATTTT
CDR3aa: CASSQAISGNTIYF